This T cell receptor beta chain derives from a study of T cells in Graves' hyperthyroidism and ophthalmopathy. The study, taken as a whole, reports: Blood samples included most of the expanded thyroid clonotypes exceeding 0.001.

V dropped 0 bases and J dropped 5; count of bases not matched to a gene: 11. CDR3 length: 18 amino acids. Germline lookup yields CDR1 MNHEY and CDR2 SVGAGI. RNA transcripts served as the template for amplifying TCR beta CDR3 regions. Researchers ran a first-round RT-PCR on the TCR CDR3 using the HTBI primer set. TCRdb reprocessed the multiplex PCR reads via MiXCR and lists one record per CDR3 protein. The table has almost 250,000 distinct CDR3 sequences, approximately 25% seen once. On this clonotype itself: Antigen: not known.

Sequencing was done on a sample of blood. The chain is built from TRBV6-5 and TRBJ2-5, with 11 nucleotides matching TRBD2. The TCR was taken from a woman between 35 and 50 years old with Graves' ophthalmopathy. As DNA, the CDR3 is TGTGCCAGCAGTTACTCCGGACTAGCGGGCCGATCACGGGAGACCCAGTACTTC. Residues: CASSYSGLAGRSRETQYF.